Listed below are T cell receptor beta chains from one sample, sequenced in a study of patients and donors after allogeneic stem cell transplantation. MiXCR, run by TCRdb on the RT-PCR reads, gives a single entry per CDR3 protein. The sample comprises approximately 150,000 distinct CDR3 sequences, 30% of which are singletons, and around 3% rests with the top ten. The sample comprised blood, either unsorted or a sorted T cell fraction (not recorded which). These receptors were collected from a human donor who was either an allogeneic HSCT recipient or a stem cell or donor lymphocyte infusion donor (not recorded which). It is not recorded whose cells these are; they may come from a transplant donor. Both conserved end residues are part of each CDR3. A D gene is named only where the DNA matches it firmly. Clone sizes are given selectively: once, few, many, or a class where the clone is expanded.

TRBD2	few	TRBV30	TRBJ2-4	CAWTLAGAGRSIQYF	TGTGCCTGGACATTAGCGGGAGCGGGTCGTAGCATTCAGTACTTC
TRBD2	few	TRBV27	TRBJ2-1	CASSQGLAGPLYNEQFF	TGTGCCAGCAGTCAGGGACTAGCGGGACCCCTCTACAATGAGCAGTTCTTC
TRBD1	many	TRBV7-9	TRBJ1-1	CASSLGDRVSTEAFF	TGTGCCAGCAGCTTAGGGGACAGGGTGAGCACTGAAGCTTTCTTT
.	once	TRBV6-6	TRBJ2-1	CASSYDGYNEQFF	TGTGCCAGCAGTTATGACGGGTACAATGAGCAGTTCTTC
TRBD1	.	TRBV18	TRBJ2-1	CASSPGQGAPNEQFF	TGTGCCAGCTCACCAGGACAGGGGGCCCCCAATGAGCAGTTCTTC
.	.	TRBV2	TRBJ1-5	CASRDDSNQPQHF	TGTGCCAGCAGGGACGATAGCAATCAGCCCCAGCATTTT
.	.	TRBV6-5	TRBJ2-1	CASSKSSYNEQFF	TGTGCCAGCAGTAAAAGCTCCTACAATGAGCAGTTCTTC
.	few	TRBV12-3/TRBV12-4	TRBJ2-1	CASSLWQGINEQFF	TGTGCCAGCAGTTTATGGCAGGGGATAAATGAGCAGTTCTTC
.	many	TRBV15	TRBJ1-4	CATSRDPQRNEKLFF	TGTGCCACCAGCAGAGATCCCCAGAGGAATGAAAAACTGTTTTTT
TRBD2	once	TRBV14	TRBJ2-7	CASSQGSGRATYEQYF	TGTGCCAGCAGCCAAGGGAGCGGGAGGGCCACCTACGAGCAGTACTTC
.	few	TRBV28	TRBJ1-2	CASSLTRTYGYTF	TGTGCCAGCAGCCTAACGAGGACCTATGGCTACACCTTC
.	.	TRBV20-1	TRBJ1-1	CSARDLRNTEAFF	TGCAGTGCTAGAGACCTTCGGAACACTGAAGCTTTCTTT
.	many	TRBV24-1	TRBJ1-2	CATSSDGPGYTF	TGTGCCACCAGTTCAGACGGCCCGGGCTACACCTTC
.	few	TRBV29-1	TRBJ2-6	CSVPGLDSGANVLTF	TGCAGCGTTCCAGGGCTAGACTCTGGGGCCAACGTCCTGACTTTC
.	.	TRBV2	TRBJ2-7	CASTVVYEQYF	TGTGCCAGCACCGTAGTCTACGAGCAGTACTTC
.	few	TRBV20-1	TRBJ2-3	CSAFKPSDTQYF	TGCAGTGCTTTTAAGCCGAGCGATACGCAGTATTTT
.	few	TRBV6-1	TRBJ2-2	CASTTTYTGELFF	TGTGCCAGCACCACGACTTACACCGGGGAGCTGTTTTTT
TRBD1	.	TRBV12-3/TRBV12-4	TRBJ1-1	CASSAQQGGTEAFF	TGTGCCAGCAGTGCCCAACAGGGGGGCACTGAAGCTTTCTTT
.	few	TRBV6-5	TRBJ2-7	CASSRRIGGTPYEQYF	TGTGCCAGCAGTCGCCGAATCGGCGGGACCCCCTACGAGCAGTACTTC
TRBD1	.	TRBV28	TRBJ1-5	CASSSPGQGHQPQHF	TGTGCCAGCAGTTCCCCGGGACAGGGGCATCAGCCCCAGCATTTT
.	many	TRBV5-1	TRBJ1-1	CASRGGNTEAFF	TGCGCCAGCAGAGGGGGGAACACTGAAGCTTTCTTT
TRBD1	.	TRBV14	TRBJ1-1	CASSLLRGAEAFF	TGTGCCAGCAGCTTACTCAGGGGGGCTGAAGCTTTCTTT
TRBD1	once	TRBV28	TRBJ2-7	CASSPETGVRYEQYF	TGTGCCAGCAGTCCCGAGACAGGGGTAAGGTACGAGCAGTACTTC
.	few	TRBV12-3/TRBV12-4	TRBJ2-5	CASSSPGHQIQETQYF	TGTGCCAGCAGTTCGCCGGGACACCAAATCCAAGAGACCCAGTACTTC
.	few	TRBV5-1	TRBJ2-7	CASSSGSWGPYEQYF	TGCGCCAGCAGCTCCGGGAGTTGGGGACCCTACGAGCAGTACTTC
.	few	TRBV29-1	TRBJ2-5	CSVEEGRETQYF	TGCAGCGTTGAAGAGGGGCGGGAGACCCAGTACTTC
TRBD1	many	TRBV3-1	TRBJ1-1	CASSQGDRRNTEAFF	TGTGCCAGCAGCCAAGGGGACAGAAGGAACACTGAAGCTTTCTTT
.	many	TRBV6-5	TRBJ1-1	CASSYSRGWLGTEAFF	TGTGCCAGCAGTTACTCCCGGGGTTGGTTGGGCACTGAAGCTTTCTTT
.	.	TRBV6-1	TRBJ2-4	CASRVVGAKNIQYF	TGTGCCAGCAGGGTGGTGGGGGCCAAAAACATTCAGTACTTC
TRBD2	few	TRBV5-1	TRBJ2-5	CASRAGGQETQYF	TGCGCCAGCAGGGCCGGGGGGCAAGAGACCCAGTACTTC
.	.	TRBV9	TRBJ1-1	CASSPRTGAPEAFF	TGTGCCAGCAGCCCACGAACGGGGGCTCCTGAAGCTTTCTTT
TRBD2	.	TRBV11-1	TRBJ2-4	CASSLSLAGENIQYF	TGTGCCAGCAGCTTATCACTAGCGGGAGAAAACATTCAGTACTTC
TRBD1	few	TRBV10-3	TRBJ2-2	CAINTGQTNTGELFF	TGTGCCATCAATACGGGACAGACTAACACCGGGGAGCTGTTTTTT
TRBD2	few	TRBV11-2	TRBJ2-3	CASSLEGGFTDTQYF	TGTGCCAGCAGCTTAGAGGGGGGGTTCACAGATACGCAGTATTTT
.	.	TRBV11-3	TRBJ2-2	CASSAPQGVDTGELFF	TGTGCCAGCAGCGCCCCACAGGGTGTGGACACCGGGGAGCTGTTTTTT
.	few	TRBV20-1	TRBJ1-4	CSATMDINEKLFF	TGCAGTGCTACGATGGACATTAATGAAAAACTGTTTTTT
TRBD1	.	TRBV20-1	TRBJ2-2	CSAPLWDRGNTGELFF	TGCAGTGCCCCCCTCTGGGACAGGGGGAACACCGGGGAGCTGTTTTTT
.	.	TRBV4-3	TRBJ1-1	CASSQDKGVDTEAFF	TGCGCCAGCAGCCAAGACAAAGGAGTTGACACTGAAGCTTTCTTT
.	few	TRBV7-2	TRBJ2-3	CASSSPLGLPTDTQYF	TGTGCCAGCAGCTCCCCCCTGGGGCTACCCACAGATACGCAGTATTTT
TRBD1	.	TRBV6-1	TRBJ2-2	CASSPGTGTGELFF	TGTGCCAGCAGTCCTGGGACAGGGACCGGGGAGCTGTTTTTT
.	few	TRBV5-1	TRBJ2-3	CASSLVGTRGNTQYF	TGCGCCAGCAGCTTGGTTGGGACACGGGGGAATACGCAGTATTTT
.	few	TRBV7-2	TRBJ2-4	CASSPRENIAKNIQYF	TGTGCCAGCAGCCCCAGGGAAAATATAGCCAAAAACATTCAGTACTTC
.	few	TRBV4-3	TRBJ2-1	CASSPILFGNEQFF	TGCGCCAGCAGCCCGATCCTATTCGGCAATGAGCAGTTCTTC
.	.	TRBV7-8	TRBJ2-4	CASSLVGLAKNIQYF	TGTGCCAGCAGCTTAGTTGGATTAGCCAAAAACATTCAGTACTTC
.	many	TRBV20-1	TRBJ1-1	CSVRTWSTEAFF	TGCAGTGTTAGGACGTGGAGCACTGAAGCTTTCTTT
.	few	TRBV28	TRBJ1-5	CASSFFLGTGSNQPQHF	TGTGCCAGCAGTTTTTTTCTGGGCACAGGGAGCAATCAGCCCCAGCATTTT
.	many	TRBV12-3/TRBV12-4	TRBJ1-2	CASSPDSLYYGYTF	TGTGCCAGCAGTCCGGACAGTCTATACTATGGCTACACCTTC